These 14 T cell receptor beta chains share one sample of origin, sequenced in a study of blood T cells in healthy people across ages. The authors ran a second PCR of 7 to 11 cycles using a sample-barcoded 5' primer and a J-beta primer mix. TCRdb fed the 5' RACE reads into MiXCR, producing one record per CDR3 protein. The sample comprises some 1,000,000 distinct CDR3 sequences, almost 25% of which are singletons, and around 0.75% rests with the top ten. This sample also belongs to another study, concerning T cells of mothers and their children.

The source material was blood. The source of these receptors is a girl aged 2 to 9 in good health.

This chain links TRBV10-3 with TRBJ2-2; 7 bases map to TRBD2. With 7 bases clipped from V and 3 bases from J, the junction kept 5 bases outside the gene matches. The CDR3 loop spans 14 amino acids. Germline CDR1 reads ENHRY; CDR2 reads SYGVKD. The CDR3 nucleotides are TGTGCCATCATGGCGGGGGTGGACACCGGGGAGCTGTTTTTT. Translating gives CAIMAGVDTGELFF.

This clonotype was found a few times. The chain couples TRBV4-2 to TRBJ2-7; 8 bases map to TRBD1. This CDR3 has 17 residues. The germline CDR1 and CDR2 sequences are LGHNA and YNFKEQ. Trimming took 1 base from V and 2 from J; bases not matched to a gene: 10. DNA of the CDR3: TGTGCCAGCAGCCAAGTAAGGACCGGGACAGGAGCCTACGAGCAGTACTTC. It codes for CASSQVRTGTGAYEQYF.

The chain employs TRBV28 and TRBJ2-1; D call uncertain. TRBJ2-5 matches the DNA end more closely, so the J call is doubtful. This CDR3 is 14 amino acids long. Looked up from germline, CDR1 is MDHEN and CDR2 is SYDVKM. CDR3 protein: CASSLPVEQETQYF. CDR3 DNA sequence: TGTGCCAGCAGTTTACCGGTAGAGCAGGAGACCCAGTACTTC.

This rearrangement joins TRBV7-2 to TRBJ1-5; the D gene is possibly TRBD1 (5 bases). Per the germline V gene, CDR1 is SGHTA and CDR2 is FQGNSA. Trimming left V 4 bases short and J 5 bases short, with 9 bases between. This CDR3 is 13 amino acids long. CDR3: CASSWDVDQPQHF. The CDR3 DNA sequence: TGTGCCAGCAGCTGGGACGTGGATCAGCCCCAGCATTTT.

Worth noting for this clonotype: The CDR3 does not close with the conserved phenylalanine or tryptophan, likely indicating a read error. The rearrangement links TRBV29-1 to TRBJ2-5, with D unclear. The germline gives CDR1 SQVTM, CDR2 ANQGSEA. V dropped 4 bases and J dropped 3 bases, with 12 bases sitting between them. The CDR3 spans 13 residues. The CDR3 sequence: CSVGGLLKETQYL. The CDR3 nucleotides are TGCAGCGTTGGTGGCCTTCTTAAAGAGACCCAGTACCTC.

The chain uses TRBV20-1 and TRBJ1-5, with 7 positions matching TRBD1. J gave up 3 bases and V 5 bases, and 10 bases lay outside the gene matches. The CDR3 has 15 amino acids. Germline V gene data show CDR1 as DFQATT and CDR2 as SNEGSKA (reference sequence). The CDR3 loop is CSAAKNRGNNQPQHF. For the CDR3, the DNA is TGCAGTGCTGCAAAAAACAGGGGCAACAATCAGCCCCAGCATTTT.

In this sample, this clonotype turned up a few times. CDR3 nucleotide sequence: TGCAGTGCTTTAGACCCGTACAACTCCTACGAGCAGTACTTC. Amino acids: CSALDPYNSYEQYF. The rearrangement joins TRBV20-1 to TRBJ2-7; the D is unclear. This CDR3 region has 14 residues. CDR1 and CDR2 from the germline V gene are DFQATT and SNEGSKA (reference sequence). V was pared by 5 bases and J by 0 bases, with 14 bases between.

The V call is TRBV7-9, the J call TRBJ2-5, with 11 nucleotides matching TRBD2. Trimming cost V 8 bases and J 1 base; bases outside gene matches: 6. CDR1 is SEHNR, CDR2 FQNEAQ, per germline (reference sequence). The CDR3 loop spans 15 amino acids. The DNA of the CDR3 is TGTGCCAGCTTAGCACTAGCGGGGGCCCAAGAGACCCAGTACTTC. Protein: CASLALAGAQETQYF. Full variable domain (remainder filled in from reference TRBV7-9 and TRBJ2-5): DTGVSQNPRHKITKRGQNVTFRCDPISEHNRLYWYRQTLGQGPEFLTYFQNEAQLEKSRLLSDRFSAERPKGSFSTLEIQRTEQGDSAMYLCASLALAGAQETQYFGPGTRLLVL.

The chain combines TRBV29-1 with TRBJ1-2; D remains ambiguous. In germline, CDR1 is SQVTM, CDR2 ANQGSEA. The CDR3 totals 14 residues. Trimming pared 4 bases from V and 8 bases from J, leaving 20 bases between. The CDR3 sequence: CSVGLYRGSGGYTF. The CDR3 region has the DNA TGCAGCGTTGGTTTATATCGGGGATCGGGCGGCTACACCTTC.

The chain couples TRBV29-1 to TRBJ2-5; tentatively, D is TRBD1 (5 bases). V was shortened by 5 bases and J by 1 base, with 8 bases between the two germline ends. The CDR3 has 12 amino acids. Germline CDR1 and CDR2: SQVTM and ANQGSEA. CDR3 region: CSVLTAQETQYF. In DNA form, the CDR3 reads TGCAGCGTTCTGACAGCCCAAGAGACCCAGTACTTC.

The chain combines TRBV7-3 with TRBJ2-1; 9 nucleotides align to TRBD2. Germline V CDR1 and CDR2: SGHTA, FQGTGA. J was trimmed by 4 bases and V by 3 bases; bases with no gene match: 4. The CDR3 has 15 residues. The CDR3 DNA sequence: TGTGCCAGCAGCTTGCGGGAGGGGTTTTACAATGAGCAGTTCTTC. Amino acid sequence: CASSLREGFYNEQFF.

This clonotype was counted a few times. The genes are TRBV7-2 and TRBJ2-1; tentatively, D is TRBD2 (6 bases). This CDR3 region has 14 residues. Between the trimmed V and J ends, which lost 3 bases and 7 bases, there was a span of 13 bases. Per germline, CDR1 SGHTA and CDR2 FQGNSA. CDR3 DNA: TGTGCCAGCAGCTTTCCGGGGGTAGTTAATGAGCAGTTCTTC. As protein: CASSFPGVVNEQFF.

With respect to this clonotype: This may stem from a read error, because a much larger clone lies one nucleotide away. The chain links TRBV7-9 to TRBJ2-7; 8 bases line up with TRBD2. The CDR3 has 14 residues. CDR1 and CDR2 from the germline V gene are SEHNR and FQNEAQ (reference sequence). CDR3 region: CVSSSTSGPYEQYF. The CDR3 DNA reads as TGTGTCAGCAGCTCCACTAGCGGACCCTACGAGCAGTACTTC.

This clonotype was found a few times. V gene TRBV7-3 combines with J gene TRBJ2-5; 7 bases line up with TRBD2. CDR1 is SGHTA and CDR2 is FQGTGA in the germline V gene. J lost 7 bases, V lost 5 bases, and 13 bases had no gene match. The CDR3 sequence is 15 residues long. The DNA of the CDR3 is TGTGCCAGCAGCCCTTCCGGGAGCGGGGACGGGACCCAGTACTTC. As protein: CASSPSGSGDGTQYF.